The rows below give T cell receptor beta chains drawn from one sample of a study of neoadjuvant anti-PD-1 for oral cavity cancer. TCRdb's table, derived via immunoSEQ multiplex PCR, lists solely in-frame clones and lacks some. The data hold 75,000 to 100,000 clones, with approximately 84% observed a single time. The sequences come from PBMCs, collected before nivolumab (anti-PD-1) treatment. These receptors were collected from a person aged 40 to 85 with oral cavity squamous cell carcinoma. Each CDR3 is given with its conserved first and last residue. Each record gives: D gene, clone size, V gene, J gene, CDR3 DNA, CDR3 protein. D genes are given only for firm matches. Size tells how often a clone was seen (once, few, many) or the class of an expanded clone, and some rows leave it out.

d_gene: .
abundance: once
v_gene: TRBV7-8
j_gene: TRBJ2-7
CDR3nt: TGTGCCAGCAGCTTAGCGTTCGGCTACGAGCAGTACTTC
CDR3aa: CASSLAFGYEQYF

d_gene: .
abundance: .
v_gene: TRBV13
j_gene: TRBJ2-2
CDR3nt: TGTGCCAGCAGCCCCCCGGACCGGCCCCGCACCGGGGAGCTGTTTTTT
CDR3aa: CASSPPDRPRTGELFF

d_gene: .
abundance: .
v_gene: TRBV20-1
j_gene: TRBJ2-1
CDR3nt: TGCAGTGCTGGAACCTACAATGAGCAGTTCTTC
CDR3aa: CSAGTYNEQFF

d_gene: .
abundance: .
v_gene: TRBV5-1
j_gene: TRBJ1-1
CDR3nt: TGCGCCAGCAGCTCGGCCATTGAAGCTTTCTTT
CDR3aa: CASSSAIEAFF

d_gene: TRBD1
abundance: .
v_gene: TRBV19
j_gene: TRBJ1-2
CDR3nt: TGTGCCAGTAGTACGGGACAGGAACGAGGGGATGGCTACACCTTC
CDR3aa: CASSTGQERGDGYTF

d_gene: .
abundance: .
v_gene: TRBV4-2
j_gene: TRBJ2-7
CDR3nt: TGTGCCAGCAGCCAAGATCGTCGGAGCGAGCAGTACTTC
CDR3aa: CASSQDRRSEQYF

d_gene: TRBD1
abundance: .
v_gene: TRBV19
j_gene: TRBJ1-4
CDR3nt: TGTGCCAGTAGTAGCCGGACAGGGATTAATGAAAAACTGTTTTTT
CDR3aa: CASSSRTGINEKLFF

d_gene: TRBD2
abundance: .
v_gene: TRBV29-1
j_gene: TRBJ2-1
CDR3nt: TGCAGCGTTGAAGGAGGACTAGCGGATACGTCCTACAATGAGCAGTTCTTC
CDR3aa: CSVEGGLADTSYNEQFF

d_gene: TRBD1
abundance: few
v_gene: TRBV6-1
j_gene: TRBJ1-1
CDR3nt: TGTGCCAGCAGTGGGACAGGGAGCGCTGAAGCTTTCTTT
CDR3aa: CASSGTGSAEAFF

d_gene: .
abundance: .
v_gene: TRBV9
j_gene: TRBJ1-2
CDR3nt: TGTGCCAGCAGCGTAGCTTGGGGAGCTACCTATGGCTACACCTTC
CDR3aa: CASSVAWGATYGYTF

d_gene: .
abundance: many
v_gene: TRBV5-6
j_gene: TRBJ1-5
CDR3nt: TGTGCCAGCAGCTTGAGGGGGTATGGCCAGCCCCAGCATTTT
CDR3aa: CASSLRGYGQPQHF

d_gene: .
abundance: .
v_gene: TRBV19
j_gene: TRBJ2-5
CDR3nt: TGTGCCAGTAGTATACAGGGCCTCAGGGAGACCCAGTACTTC
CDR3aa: CASSIQGLRETQYF

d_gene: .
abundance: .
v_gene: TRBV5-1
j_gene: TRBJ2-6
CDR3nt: TGCGCCAGCAGCTTGGAGTTGATGGGGGCTGGGGCCAACGTCCTGACTTTC
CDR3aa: CASSLELMGAGANVLTF

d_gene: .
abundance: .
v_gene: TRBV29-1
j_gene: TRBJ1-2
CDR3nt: TGCAGCGCCTCGACAGCGAACTATGGCTACACCTTC
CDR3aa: CSASTANYGYTF

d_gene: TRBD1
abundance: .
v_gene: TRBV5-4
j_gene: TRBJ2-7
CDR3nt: TGTGCCAGCAGCCACCAACAGGGGGTGGGCGAGCAGTACTTC
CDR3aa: CASSHQQGVGEQYF

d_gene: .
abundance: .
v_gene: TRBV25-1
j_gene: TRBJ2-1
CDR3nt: TGTGCCACCCGACGGGGCGGGACTTACAATGAGCAGTTCTTC
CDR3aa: CATRRGGTYNEQFF

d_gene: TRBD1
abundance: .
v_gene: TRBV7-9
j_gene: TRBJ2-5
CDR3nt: TGTGCCAGCAGCCCGACAGGGACAGCGGAAGAGACCCAGTACTTC
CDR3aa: CASSPTGTAEETQYF

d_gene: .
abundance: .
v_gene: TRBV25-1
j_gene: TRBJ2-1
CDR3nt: TGTGCCAGCAGTGAGAGGACTGCCACGGGTGAGCAGTTCTTC
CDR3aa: CASSERTATGEQFF

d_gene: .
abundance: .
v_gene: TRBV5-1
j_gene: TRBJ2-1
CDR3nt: TGCGCCAGCAGCTTGGCCCCCGCGGCTTCCGAGGGATGGGGTGAGCAGTTCTTC
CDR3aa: CASSLAPAASEGWGEQFF

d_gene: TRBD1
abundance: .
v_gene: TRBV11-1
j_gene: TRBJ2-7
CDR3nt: TGTGCCAGCAGCTCGCCCGACAGGGGGCTATCCTACGAGCAGTACTTC
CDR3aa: CASSSPDRGLSYEQYF

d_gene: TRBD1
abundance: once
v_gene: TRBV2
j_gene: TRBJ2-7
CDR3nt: TGTGCCAGCGGAGGACAGGCTACCTACGAGCAGTACTTC
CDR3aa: CASGGQATYEQYF

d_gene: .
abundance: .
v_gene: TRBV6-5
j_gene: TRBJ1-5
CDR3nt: TGTGCCAGCAGCCGCGGTGTAGGGGCCAATCAGCCCCAGCATTTT
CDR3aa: CASSRGVGANQPQHF

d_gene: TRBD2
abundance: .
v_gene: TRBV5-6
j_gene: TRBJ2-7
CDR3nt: TGTGCCAGCAGCTTGACTAGCGGTCCCTACGAGCAGTACTTC
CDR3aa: CASSLTSGPYEQYF

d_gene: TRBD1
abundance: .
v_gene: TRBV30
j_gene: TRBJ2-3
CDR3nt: TGTGCCTGGACCAGGGGGCGTGGAGATACGCAGTATTTT
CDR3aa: CAWTRGRGDTQYF

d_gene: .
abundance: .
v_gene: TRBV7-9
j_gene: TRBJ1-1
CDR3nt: TGTGCCAGCAGCCCCCGGGGCAAGGGCATGAACACTGAAGCTTTCTTT
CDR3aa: CASSPRGKGMNTEAFF

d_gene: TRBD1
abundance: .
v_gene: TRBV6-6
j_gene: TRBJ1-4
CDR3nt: TGTGCCAGCGAAAGGGGGCCACTTACTAATGAAAAACTGTTTTTT
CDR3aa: CASERGPLTNEKLFF

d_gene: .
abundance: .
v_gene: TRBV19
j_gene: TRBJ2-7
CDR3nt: TGTGCCAGTAGTATCTCACCTAACGCGGGTTTGGGGGTCTACGAGCAGTACTTC
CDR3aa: CASSISPNAGLGVYEQYF

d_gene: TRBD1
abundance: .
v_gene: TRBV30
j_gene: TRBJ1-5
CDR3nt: TGTGCCTGGAGTGCACCGGGACAGGGTTTTCCGCCCCAGCATTTT
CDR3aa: CAWSAPGQGFPPQHF

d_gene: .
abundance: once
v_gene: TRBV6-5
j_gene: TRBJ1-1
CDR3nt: TGTGCCAGCAGTTACCCCGGGACACGACGAGAAGCTTTCTTT
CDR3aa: CASSYPGTRREAFF

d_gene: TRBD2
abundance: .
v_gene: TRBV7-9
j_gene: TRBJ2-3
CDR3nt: TGTGCCAGCAGACTAGCGGGAGGCCCAGATACGCAGTATTTT
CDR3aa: CASRLAGGPDTQYF

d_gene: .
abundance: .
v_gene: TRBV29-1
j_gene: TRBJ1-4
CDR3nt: TGCAGCGTTGAAGGGGGCGCCAATGAAAAACTGTTTTTT
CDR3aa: CSVEGGANEKLFF

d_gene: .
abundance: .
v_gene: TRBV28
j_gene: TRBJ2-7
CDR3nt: .
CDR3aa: CASSDRFGQGIF

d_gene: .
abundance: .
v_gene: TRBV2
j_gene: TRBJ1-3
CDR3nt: TGTGCCAGCAGTGAAGCAGGAGGTCGTGGAAACACCATATATTTT
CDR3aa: CASSEAGGRGNTIYF

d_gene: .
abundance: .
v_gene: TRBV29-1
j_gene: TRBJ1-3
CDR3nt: TGCAGCGCCGTGACGTTAGGGGACCTCTCTGGAAACACCATATATTTT
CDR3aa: CSAVTLGDLSGNTIYF

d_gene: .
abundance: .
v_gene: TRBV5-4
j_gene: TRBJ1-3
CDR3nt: TGTGCCAGCAGCTCCCCGGACGGAAACACCATATATTTT
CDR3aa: CASSSPDGNTIYF

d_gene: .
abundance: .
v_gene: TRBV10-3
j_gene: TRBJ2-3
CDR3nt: TGTGCCATCAGTGGAGCAAACCCAGATACGCAGTATTTT
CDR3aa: CAISGANPDTQYF

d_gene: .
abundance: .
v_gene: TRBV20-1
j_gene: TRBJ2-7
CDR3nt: TGCAGTGCTAGAGAGGGGGTGCAGTACTTC
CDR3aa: CSAREGVQYF

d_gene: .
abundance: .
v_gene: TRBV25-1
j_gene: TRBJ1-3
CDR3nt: TGTGCCAGCGAAGTAGGGGCTGGAAACACCATATATTTT
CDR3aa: CASEVGAGNTIYF

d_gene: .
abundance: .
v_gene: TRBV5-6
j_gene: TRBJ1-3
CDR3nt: TGTGCCAGCAGCTCTGAAAATTTCCCCCCGAGCTCTGGAAACACCATATATTTT
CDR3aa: CASSSENFPPSSGNTIYF

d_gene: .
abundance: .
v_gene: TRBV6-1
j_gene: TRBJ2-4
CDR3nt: TGTCCTCCCGGACCTGACGGACTAGCCAAAAACATTCAGTACTTC
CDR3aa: CPPGPDGLAKNIQYF

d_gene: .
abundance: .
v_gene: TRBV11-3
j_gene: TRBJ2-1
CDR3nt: TGTGCCAGCAGCTTAGAGGTTGACAATGAGCAGTTCTTC
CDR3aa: CASSLEVDNEQFF

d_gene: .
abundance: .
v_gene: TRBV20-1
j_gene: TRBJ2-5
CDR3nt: TGCAGTGCTAGACATCAAGAGACCCAGTACTTC
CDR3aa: CSARHQETQYF

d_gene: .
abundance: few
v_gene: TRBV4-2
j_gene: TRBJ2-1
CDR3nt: TGTGCCAGCAGCCAAGCGCCCGGGTTAACACAGTTCTTC
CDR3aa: CASSQAPGLTQFF

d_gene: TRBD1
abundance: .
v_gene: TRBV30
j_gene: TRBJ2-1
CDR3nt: TGTGCCTGGCCGGGGCCCGGCCATACTGGGACAGGGCTCGATGAGCAGTTCTTC
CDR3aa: CAWPGPGHTGTGLDEQFF

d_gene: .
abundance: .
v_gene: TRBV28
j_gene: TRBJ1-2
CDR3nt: TGTGCCACCCAGGACGGGGAAGGCTACACCTTC
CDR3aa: CATQDGEGYTF

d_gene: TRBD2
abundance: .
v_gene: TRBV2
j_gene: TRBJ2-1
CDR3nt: TGTGCCAGCAACCTGGGACTAGCGGGAGCGGGCGAGCAGTTCTTC
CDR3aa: CASNLGLAGAGEQFF

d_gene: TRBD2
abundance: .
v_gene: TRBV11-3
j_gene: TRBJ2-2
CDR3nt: TGTGCCAGCAGCTTCAGCGGGGGGAACACCGGGGAGCTGTTTTTT
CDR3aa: CASSFSGGNTGELFF

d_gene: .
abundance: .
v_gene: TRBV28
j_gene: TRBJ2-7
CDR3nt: TGTGCCAGCAGTGGCGGGACACCCGCCTACGAGCAGTACTTC
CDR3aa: CASSGGTPAYEQYF

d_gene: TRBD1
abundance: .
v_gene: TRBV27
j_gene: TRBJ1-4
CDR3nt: TGTGCCAGCAGCCGAGCCGGGACAGGGGGCGAAAAACTGTTTTTT
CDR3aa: CASSRAGTGGEKLFF

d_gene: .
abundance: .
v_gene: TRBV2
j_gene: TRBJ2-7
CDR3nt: TGTGCCAGCAGTACCCCGGGGAAGGCGGCTACCGAGCAGTACTTC
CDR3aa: CASSTPGKAATEQYF

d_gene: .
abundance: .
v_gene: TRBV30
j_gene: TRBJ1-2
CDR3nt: TGTGCCTGGAGTATATTACCCTCTGGACAGTCTGGCTACACCTTC
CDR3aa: CAWSILPSGQSGYTF

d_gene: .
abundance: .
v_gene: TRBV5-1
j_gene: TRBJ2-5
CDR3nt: TGCGCCAGCACGCTTGGGGGTCAAGAGACCCAGTACTTC
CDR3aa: CASTLGGQETQYF

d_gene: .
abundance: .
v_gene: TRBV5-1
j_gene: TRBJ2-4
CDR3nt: TGCGCCAGCAGCTTGGGACAGGGCGGGGGAGCCAAAAACATTCAGTACTTC
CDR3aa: CASSLGQGGGAKNIQYF

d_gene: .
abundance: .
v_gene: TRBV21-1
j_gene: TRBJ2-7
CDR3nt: TGTGCCAGCAGCAACCCCGGTTTGGACCGCTGTGGGCAGTACTTC
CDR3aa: CASSNPGLDRCGQYF

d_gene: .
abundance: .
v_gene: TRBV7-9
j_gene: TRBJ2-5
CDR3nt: TGTGCCAGCAGCCCAAGCCAAGAGACCCAGTACTTC
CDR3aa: CASSPSQETQYF